This TCR beta chain was sequenced for a study of blood T cell repertoires in COVID-19. Produced via immunoSEQ multiplex PCR; TCRdb's table is partial and in-frame only. The sample contains about 170,000 clones, about four fifths of which appear only once. This CDR3 contains 15 residues. V dropped 2 bases and J dropped 3 bases, with 10 bases sitting between them. CDR1 and CDR2 from the germline V gene are SGHDN and FVKESK. This chain links TRBV14 with TRBJ1-4; D gene ambiguous. What was sequenced was peripheral blood. This clonotype was sampled from a woman aged 80 or older with acute or convalescent COVID-19. The CDR3 reads CASSQRGVANEKLFF. For the CDR3, the DNA is TGTGCCAGCAGCCAAAGAGGTGTGGCTAATGAAAAACTGTTTTTT. The full variable domain, rest sourced from reference TRBV14 and TRBJ1-4, is EAGVTQFPSHSVIEKGQTVTLRCDPISGHDNLYWYRRVMGKEIKFLLHFVKESKQDESGMPNNRFLAERTGGTYSTLKVQPAELEDSGVYFCASSQRGVANEKLFFGSGTQLSVL.